This T cell receptor (beta chain) was identified during a study of CD8 T cells in Susac syndrome. Study summary: When their blood was taken, the Susac syndrome patients had either not yet had any therapy, were taking corticosteroids, or were taking intravenous immunoglobulin alone.

The CDR3 is 15 amino acids. V lost 6 bases, J lost 2 bases, and 11 bases lay in between. CDR1 is MNHEY and CDR2 is SVGEGT in the germline V gene. A quantity of about 0.5 to 1 ug RNA underwent reverse transcription using random hexamers. Across 54 Vbeta and 13 Jbeta, immunoSEQ multiplex PCR amplified TCR beta CDR3. TCRdb independently ran MiXCR on the immunoSEQ multiplex PCR reads; one entry per CDR3 protein. The sample holds 67,000 or so distinct CDR3 sequences; 85% to 95% are singletons and the top ten take over 0.12%. Sequencing of TCR beta covered CD8+ and CD4+ T cells obtained from blood. The chain has TRBV6-2 or TRBV6-3 and TRBJ2-6, with D possibly being TRBD1 or TRBD2 (5 bases each). This receptor was identified in a human donor with Susac syndrome. Sequences were obtained from CD4+ T cells from PBMCs. Written as DNA, the CDR3 is TGTGCCAGCAGCAACGTGGGGGCTGGGGCCAACGTCCTGACTTTC. Its protein is CASSNVGAGANVLTF.